This TCR beta chain was retrieved from a study of Ad26.COV2.S vaccination and SARS-CoV-2 variants. Background on the study: Recipients of Ad26.COV2.S got it intramuscularly, once or twice 56 days apart.

Some clones are missing from TCRdb's copy, which holds only in-frame ones; the method was immunoSEQ multiplex PCR. The sample has 300,000 to 400,000 clones, around 85% seen once; the top ten hold around 2.2%. Details on this clone: A clone one base away is much larger, so this may be a read error.

Regarding treatment: 15 to 20 received Ad26.COV2.S at low or high dose, single or two shots; about 5 received placebo; per-sample allocation not given. Vaccine and placebo recipients were sampled on day 63 after the first injection. This specimen consisted of peripheral blood, obtained in a trial of Ad26.COV2.S vaccine versus placebo. The TCR sequence derives from a person between 18 and 59 years old who received the Ad26.COV2.S COVID-19 vaccine or a placebo.

The CDR3 protein is CASSVEETQYF. In DNA, the CDR3 is TGTGCCAGCAGTGTAGAAGAGACCCAGTACTTC. The V and J genes are TRBV28 and TRBJ2-5; D not certain. The CDR3 has 11 amino acids. The germline CDR1 and CDR2 sequences are MDHEN and SYDVKM. V was trimmed by 5 bases and J by 3 bases, leaving 4 bases between them.